These T cell receptor beta chains were read from a single sample in a study of technical replicates of blood from a few donors. Clones were read by immunoSEQ multiplex PCR, and TCRdb kept only the in-frame ones, dropping some. The repertoire holds around 13,000 clones, with roughly four fifths as singletons. Sample: PBMCs. Receptors originate from a human donor in good health. The CDR3 runs from the conserved cysteine through the conserved F or W. D genes are given only for firm matches. The size of a clone is reported for some rows only, either as once, few or many, or as a class for expanded clones.

size: -
D: TRBD2
V: TRBV27
J: TRBJ2-5
DNA: TGTGCCAGCAGTTTACGGGAGGGTCAAGAGACCCAGTACTTC
CDR3: CASSLREGQETQYF

size: few
D: TRBD2
V: TRBV5-3
J: TRBJ2-1
DNA: TGTGCCAGAAGCTTCACTAGCGGCCTCCTCTACAATGAGCAGTTCTTC
CDR3: CARSFTSGLLYNEQFF

size: -
D: -
V: TRBV11-3
J: TRBJ2-5
DNA: TGTGCCAGCAGCTTAGGGGTAGGGGGAGATGAGACCCAGTACTTC
CDR3: CASSLGVGGDETQYF

size: -
D: -
V: TRBV30
J: TRBJ1-4
DNA: TGTGCCTGGGGGAGGAGGGGAAAACTGTTTTTT
CDR3: CAWGRRGKLFF

size: -
D: -
V: TRBV30
J: TRBJ2-6
DNA: TGTGCCTGGAGTGTCGGGAGTATCTCTGGGGCCAACGTCCTGACTTTC
CDR3: CAWSVGSISGANVLTF

size: -
D: -
V: TRBV6-1
J: TRBJ2-2
DNA: TGTGCCAGCAGGACGGACAGAGACACCGGGGAGCTGTTTTTT
CDR3: CASRTDRDTGELFF

size: -
D: -
V: TRBV7-9
J: TRBJ1-3
DNA: TGTGCCAGCAGCTTGACAGGCCTCGCCTCTGGAAACACCATATATTTT
CDR3: CASSLTGLASGNTIYF

size: -
D: TRBD2
V: TRBV6-5
J: TRBJ2-1
DNA: TGTGCCAGCAGTTACGGAGGACTAGCGGGAGATAAGCAGTTCTTC
CDR3: CASSYGGLAGDKQFF

size: -
D: TRBD2
V: TRBV6-5
J: TRBJ2-5
DNA: TGTGCCAGCAGCGCGGGTAGCGGGAGCATAAAGACCCAGTACTTC
CDR3: CASSAGSGSIKTQYF

size: -
D: -
V: TRBV18
J: TRBJ2-7
DNA: TGTGCCAGCTCACCGGACTTCCCAGATGCCAGGGGCGAGCAGTACTTC
CDR3: CASSPDFPDARGEQYF

size: -
D: -
V: TRBV10-3
J: TRBJ2-7
DNA: TGTGCCATCCAATCCGACTATTTAAGCTACGAGCAGTACTTC
CDR3: CAIQSDYLSYEQYF

size: -
D: TRBD1
V: TRBV30
J: TRBJ2-7
DNA: TGTGCCTGGAGTGTAGGGACAGGGGGCTACGAGCAGTACTTC
CDR3: CAWSVGTGGYEQYF

size: -
D: TRBD1
V: TRBV10-3
J: TRBJ1-1
DNA: TGTGCCATCAGGCTGGACAGGGGGGATACTGAAGCTTTCTTT
CDR3: CAIRLDRGDTEAFF

size: -
D: TRBD2
V: TRBV7-8
J: TRBJ2-3
DNA: TGTGCCAGCAGCCCCTCAACTAGCGCCAGCACAGATACGCAGTATTTT
CDR3: CASSPSTSASTDTQYF

size: once
D: TRBD1
V: TRBV6-5
J: TRBJ1-1
DNA: TGTGCCAGCAGCCGCAGACAGGGTTTTACTGAAGCTTTCTTT
CDR3: CASSRRQGFTEAFF

size: once
D: -
V: TRBV9
J: TRBJ2-5
DNA: TGTGCCAGCAGCGTAGGAAGCGGAGCTCAAGAGACCCAGTACTTC
CDR3: CASSVGSGAQETQYF

size: -
D: TRBD2
V: TRBV7-2
J: TRBJ2-7
DNA: TGTGCCAGCAGCCTCAGGACCAGCGGGAGGGCCTACGAGCAGTACTTC
CDR3: CASSLRTSGRAYEQYF

size: -
D: -
V: TRBV4-2
J: TRBJ2-7
DNA: TGTGCCAGCAGCCAAGATCAGGCATCAACCGAGCAGTACTTC
CDR3: CASSQDQASTEQYF

size: -
D: -
V: TRBV6-4
J: TRBJ2-7
DNA: TGTGCCAGCAGTGACTCCTACTCCTCCTACGAGCAGTACTTC
CDR3: CASSDSYSSYEQYF

size: -
D: TRBD1
V: TRBV5-1
J: TRBJ2-1
DNA: TGCGCCAGCAGCGGCACAGGGGGAAGCTCCTACAATGAGCAGTTCTTC
CDR3: CASSGTGGSSYNEQFF

size: -
D: -
V: TRBV29-1
J: TRBJ2-2
DNA: TGCAGCGCCGCGACAGGACTGAACACCGGGGAGCTGTTTTTT
CDR3: CSAATGLNTGELFF

size: -
D: TRBD1
V: TRBV10-2
J: TRBJ1-5
DNA: TGCGCCAGCAGTGCCGGACAGGGACATAGCAATCAGCCCCAGCATTTT
CDR3: CASSAGQGHSNQPQHF

size: -
D: -
V: TRBV9
J: TRBJ2-7
DNA: TGTGCCAGCAGCGTAGCCCTAGGACAGAGCTACGAGCAGTACTTC
CDR3: CASSVALGQSYEQYF

size: -
D: TRBD1
V: TRBV2
J: TRBJ2-7
DNA: TGTGCCAGCAATCCTGACAGGGCCTACGAGCAGTACTTC
CDR3: CASNPDRAYEQYF

size: -
D: TRBD2
V: TRBV7-8
J: TRBJ2-2
DNA: TGTGCCAGCAGCTGGGGACTAGCGGGAGCCGGGGAGCTGTTTTTT
CDR3: CASSWGLAGAGELFF

size: -
D: -
V: TRBV19
J: TRBJ2-1
DNA: TGTGCCACCAGAGCGGAGGGGACCTACAATGAGCAGTTCTTC
CDR3: CATRAEGTYNEQFF

size: once
D: -
V: TRBV28
J: TRBJ2-7
DNA: TGTGCCAGCAGTTCCCCGGGTACCGAGCAGTACTTC
CDR3: CASSSPGTEQYF

size: -
D: -
V: TRBV9
J: TRBJ1-2
DNA: TGTGCCAGCAGCGCAACCGGTGGCTACACCTTC
CDR3: CASSATGGYTF

size: -
D: TRBD1
V: TRBV6-4
J: TRBJ1-2
DNA: TGTGCCAGCAGTGATATGGGACAGGCCCACTACTATGGCTACACCTTC
CDR3: CASSDMGQAHYYGYTF

size: once
D: TRBD1
V: TRBV7-3
J: TRBJ2-6
DNA: TGTGCCAGCAGCCCGACAGGGGGCTCTGGGGCCAACGTCCTGACTTTC
CDR3: CASSPTGGSGANVLTF

size: -
D: -
V: TRBV6-5
J: TRBJ2-7
DNA: TGTGCCAGCAGTCCAGGACACGGCTACGAGCAGTACTTC
CDR3: CASSPGHGYEQYF

size: -
D: -
V: TRBV21-1
J: TRBJ2-7
DNA: TGTGCCAGTTCCACCCCGCGGGTTTCCTACGAGCAGTACTTC
CDR3: CASSTPRVSYEQYF

size: -
D: -
V: TRBV6-4
J: TRBJ2-1
DNA: TGTGCCAGCAGTGATGACCACGGGGATGAGCAGTTCTTC
CDR3: CASSDDHGDEQFF

size: -
D: TRBD1
V: TRBV5-1
J: TRBJ2-5
DNA: TGCGCCAGCAGCCCGGGACAGCAACAAGAGACCCAGTACTTC
CDR3: CASSPGQQQETQYF

size: -
D: -
V: TRBV27
J: TRBJ2-7
DNA: TGTGCCAGCAGTGTGGGACACCCGAGCTCCTACGAGCAGTACTTC
CDR3: CASSVGHPSSYEQYF